Presented here are 4 T cell receptor beta chains from one specimen sequenced in a study of vaccination effects on CD4 cells after COVID-19. Antigen-specific CD4+ T cells expanded by the ViraFEST assay with viral peptide pools were then sequenced. Once cultured for approximately ten days, the cells underwent separation to obtain CD4+ T cells. Participants received two doses of either the BNT162b2 or mRNA-1273 vaccine. For these TCRs, the target antigens are not known. Profiled with immunoSEQ multiplex PCR; TCRdb holds only in-frame clones, not every one. The sample records roughly 43,000 clones, about 76% being singletons. The specimen comprised CD4+ T cells from PBMCs cultured with HCoV-OC43 spike peptides, sampled after COVID-19 vaccination. Subset described: HCoV-OC43 spike overlapping peptide pool stimulation. The origin of the receptors is a human donor who received a COVID-19 vaccine.

The genes are TRBV7-8 and TRBJ2-2, with D perhaps given as TRBD1 or TRBD2 (5 bases each). Germline-derived CDR1 and CDR2 are SGHVS and FQNEAQ. V was trimmed by 4 bases and J by 0 bases, leaving 9 bases between them. This CDR3 is built from 15 residues. CDR3 DNA: TGTGCCAGCAGCTCAGGGAGACCGAACACCGGGGAGCTGTTTTTT. It specifies CASSSGRPNTGELFF.

The rearrangement links TRBV12-3 or TRBV12-4 to TRBJ2-7; D is undetermined. Trimming stripped 0 bases from V and 4 bases from J, with 7 bases between. The CDR3 sequence is 13 residues long. CDR3 residues: CASSLAVRYEQYF. Here the CDR3 DNA reads TGTGCCAGCAGTTTAGCTGTTCGGTACGAGCAGTACTTC.

This chain links TRBV18 with TRBJ2-1; 8 bases align to TRBD1. The V and J ends lost 6 bases and 0 bases, in that order; junction bases with no gene match: 7. The CDR3 runs to 16 residues. Germline CDR1 reads KGHSH; CDR2 reads LQKENI. CDR3 protein: CASSVGQDASYNEQFF. CDR3 coding DNA: TGTGCCAGCTCGGTGGGACAGGACGCCTCCTACAATGAGCAGTTCTTC. Variable domain in full (rest from reference TRBV18 and TRBJ2-1): NAGVMQNPRHLVRRRGQEARLRCSPMKGHSHVYWYRQLPEEGLKFMVYLQKENIIDESGMPKERFSAEFPKEGPSILRIQQVVRGDSAAYFCASSVGQDASYNEQFFGPGTRLTVL.

This clone was seen more than once but under ten times. The J gene is TRBJ2-2, the V gene TRBV24-1, with 8 positions matching TRBD1. CDR3 length equals 16 residues. V gave up 3 bases and J gave up 1 base; unmatched junction bases: 3. Germline V gene data show CDR1 as KGHDR and CDR2 as SFDVKD. Here the CDR3 DNA reads TGTGCCACCAGTGATGGGACAGGCCTGAACACCGGGGAGCTGTTTTTT. It codes for CATSDGTGLNTGELFF.